This entry lists 18 T cell receptor beta chains sequenced from one sample in a study of T cells after yellow fever vaccination. Each CDR3 protein gets one entry after TCRdb re-called the 5' RACE reads with MiXCR. The sample lists about 370,000 distinct CDR3 sequences, under 14% seen once, with less than 20% in the top ten. The material was PBMCs, obtained on the day of the first yellow fever vaccination. Receptors originate from a man aged 18 to 35 who received the YFV17D yellow fever vaccine.

This clonotype showed up just once. The chain combines TRBV6-2 or TRBV6-3 with TRBJ1-1; 7 nucleotides agree with TRBD1. Losses at the gene ends were 5 bases for V and 3 bases for J; bases not matched to a gene: 6. Germline V lookup: CDR1 MNHEY, CDR2 SVGEGT. The CDR3 spans 14 residues. CDR3 sequence reads: CASSGTAPDTEAFF. CDR3 nucleotides: TGTGCCAGCAGTGGGACAGCTCCAGACACTGAAGCTTTCTTT.

The chain uses TRBV6-1 and TRBJ2-7; 10 positions agree with TRBD2. There are 15 residues in the CDR3. Germline-derived CDR1 and CDR2 are MNHNS and SASEGT. V dropped 6 bases and J dropped 3; count of bases not matched to a gene: 8. CDR3 loop: CASSLDQRGGYEQYF. CDR3 nucleotide sequence: TGTGCCAGCAGCCTAGACCAGCGGGGGGGCTACGAGCAGTACTTC.

The chain carries TRBV2 and TRBJ2-5, with TRBD2 as a possible D gene (6 bases). CDR3 length: 13 amino acids. The germline CDR1 and CDR2 sequences are SNHLY and FYNNEI. The V and J ends lost 5 bases and 2 bases respectively, with 9 bases between them. In DNA, the CDR3 is TGTGCCAGCAGTACGACTAGTCAAGAGACCCAGTACTTC. It specifies CASSTTSQETQYF.

This clonotype was detected a few times. V is TRBV9 and J is TRBJ2-7, with 12 bases fitting TRBD2. J gave up 5 bases and V 0 bases, and 3 bases lay outside the gene matches. Germline values: CDR1 SGDLS, CDR2 YYNGEE. CDR3 length: 15 amino acids. Here the CDR3 DNA reads TGTGCCAGCAGCGTAGCTAGCGGGGGGGCAAACGAGCAGTACGTC. It encodes CASSVASGGANEQYV.

This chain connects TRBV20-1 to TRBJ1-2, with TRBD1 identical over 9 bases. V lost 6 bases, J lost 7 bases, and 3 bases stayed unmatched. CDR3 length: 11 amino acids. The germline CDR1 and CDR2 sequences are DFQATT and SNEGSKA (reference sequence). CDR3 amino acids: CSARDRAGYTF. The CDR3 DNA follows: TGCAGTGCCCGGGACAGGGCTGGCTACACCTTC.

This chain connects TRBV7-9 to TRBJ1-1; no firm D call. This CDR3 contains 14 residues. The germline CDR1 and CDR2 sequences are SEHNR and FQNEAQ (reference sequence). Trimming shortened V by 3 bases and J by 8 bases, and 16 bases separated the two germline ends. The CDR3 loop is CASSLIKKGGEAFF. The CDR3 DNA follows: TGTGCCAGCAGCTTGATTAAGAAGGGCGGCGAAGCTTTCTTT.

This clonotype was recorded a few times. CDR3 DNA sequence: TGCAGCGCAAAAGGGACCGCGATTAATGAAAAACTGTTTTTT. Its protein is CSAKGTAINEKLFF. This rearrangement joins TRBV29-1 to TRBJ1-4; the D gene is possibly TRBD1 (5 bases). Trimming took off 7 bases at V and 4 bases at J, with 16 bases between the two ends. Germline values: CDR1 SQVTM, CDR2 ANQGSEA. The CDR3 contains 14 residues.

Only a few counts were recorded for this clonotype. This chain links TRBV10-3 with TRBJ1-5, with TRBD1 as a possible D gene (5 bases). The germline V gene has CDR1 ENHRY and CDR2 SYGVKD. This CDR3 has 15 residues. The ends were cut back, 0 bases at V and 5 bases at J, with 11 bases in the middle. The CDR3 coding sequence is TGTGCCATCAGTGAGTCGGTGGTGGGGGATCAGCCCCAGCATTTT. Amino acid sequence: CAISESVVGDQPQHF.

The chain employs TRBV5-1 and TRBJ2-7; unclear D gene. The germline gives CDR1 SGHRS, CDR2 YFSETQ. V was shortened by 0 bases and J by 7 bases, with 5 bases between the two germline ends. The CDR3 is made up of 11 amino acids. This chain's CDR3 is CASSLEEEQYF. In DNA, the CDR3 is TGCGCCAGCAGCTTGGAGGAAGAGCAGTACTTC.

Ten or more counts support this clonotype. This chain joins TRBV5-1 and TRBJ2-7, with D unresolved. The V gene's germline CDR1 is SGHRS and CDR2 YFSETQ. The CDR3 has 13 residues. Trimming cost V 3 bases and J 4 bases, with 11 bases left between them. The CDR3 sequence is CASSSRPPYEQYF. The CDR3 DNA reads TGCGCCAGCAGCTCCCGACCCCCTTACGAGCAGTACTTC.

In this sample, this clonotype turned up a few times. This chain uses TRBV5-1 with TRBJ2-3; 8 bases fit TRBD2. V was pared by 6 bases and J by 2 bases, with 11 bases of the junction left unmatched. CDR1 is SGHRS and CDR2 is YFSETQ in the germline V gene. This CDR3 comprises 16 residues. The CDR3 DNA follows: TGCGCCAGCAAATTACGGGGACTAGATTTCACAGATACGCAGTATTTT. Protein: CASKLRGLDFTDTQYF.

The chain's CDR3 is CASSYWFARRDLADTQYF. Written as DNA, the CDR3 is TGTGCCAGCAGTTACTGGTTTGCTCGAAGGGACCTAGCAGATACGCAGTATTTT. This chain connects TRBV6-5 to TRBJ2-3; D possibly uses TRBD1 or TRBD2 (5 bases each). Germline-derived CDR1 and CDR2 are MNHEY and SVGAGI. CDR3 length equals 18 residues. The V and J ends lost 1 base and 4 bases respectively, with 21 bases between them.

In this sample, this clonotype turned up a few times. This chain connects TRBV18 to TRBJ2-7, with D possibly called TRBD1 or TRBD2 (5 bases each). Per germline, CDR1 KGHSH and CDR2 LQKENI. CDR3 length: 14 residues. Trimming shortened V by 2 bases and J by 4 bases, and 12 bases separated the two germline ends. The CDR3 region is CASSPALRGYEQYF. CDR3 nucleotide sequence: TGTGCCAGCTCACCAGCGTTGAGGGGTTACGAGCAGTACTTC.

The chain carries TRBV3-1 and TRBJ2-1; 11 nucleotides align to TRBD2. Germline V CDR1 and CDR2: LGHDT, YNNKEL (reference sequence). The J segment lost 10 bases and the V segment lost 0 bases, leaving 5 bases of the junction unmatched. The CDR3 is 15 residues long. CDR3 DNA sequence: TGTGCCAGCAGCCAAGATATACTAGCGGGGGAGGAGCAGTTCTTC. It is translated as CASSQDILAGEEQFF.

The chain joins TRBV5-1 to TRBJ2-7; TRBD1 matches at 8 bases. Unmatched junction bases numbered 8, after V lost 3 bases and J lost 0 bases. The CDR3 sequence is 16 residues long. Germline CDR1 reads SGHRS; CDR2 reads YFSETQ. Written as DNA, the CDR3 is TGCGCCAGCAGCTCCCCCCGGGACAGGAACTCCTACGAGCAGTACTTC. Its translation: CASSSPRDRNSYEQYF.

This clonotype has just a few counts. The chain recombines TRBV19 with TRBJ1-1; D uncertain. With 6 bases removed from V and 0 bases from J, the gap between germline ends came to 8 bases. CDR3 length: 13 residues. Germline CDR1 LNHDA, CDR2 SQIVND (reference sequence). In nucleotides, the CDR3 is TGTGCCAGTAGGGGCTACATGAACACTGAAGCTTTCTTT. This translates into CASRGYMNTEAFF.

J is TRBJ2-3 and V is TRBV15, with TRBD2 matching over 8 bases. J lost 0 bases, V lost 0 bases, and 5 bases had no gene match. Germline loops: CDR1 LNHNV, CDR2 YYDKDF (reference sequence). This CDR3 has 17 residues. The chain's CDR3 is CATSRDVAGLSTDTQYF. CDR3 nucleotides: TGTGCCACCAGCAGAGATGTAGCGGGGCTTAGCACAGATACGCAGTATTTT.

The J gene is TRBJ2-5, the V gene TRBV19; no firm D call. The CDR3 extends over 17 amino acids. The germline V and J ends were trimmed by 2 bases and 5 bases, with 21 bases remaining between them. Germline values: CDR1 LNHDA, CDR2 SQIVND (reference sequence). DNA of the CDR3: TGTGCCAGTAGTATATTACCGGCGGCAGCCAATCTGGAGACCCAGTACTTC. Translating gives CASSILPAAANLETQYF.